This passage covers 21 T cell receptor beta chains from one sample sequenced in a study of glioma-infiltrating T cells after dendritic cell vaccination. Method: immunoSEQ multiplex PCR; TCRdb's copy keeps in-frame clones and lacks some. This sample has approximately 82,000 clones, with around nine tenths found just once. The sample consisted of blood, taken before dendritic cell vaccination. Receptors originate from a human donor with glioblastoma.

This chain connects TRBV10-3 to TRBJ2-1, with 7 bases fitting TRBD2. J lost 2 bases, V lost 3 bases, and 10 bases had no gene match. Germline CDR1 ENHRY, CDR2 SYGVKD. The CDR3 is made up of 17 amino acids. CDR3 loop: CAISDRALAVTYNEQFF. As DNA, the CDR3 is TGTGCCATCAGTGATAGGGCGCTAGCGGTTACCTACAATGAGCAGTTCTTC.

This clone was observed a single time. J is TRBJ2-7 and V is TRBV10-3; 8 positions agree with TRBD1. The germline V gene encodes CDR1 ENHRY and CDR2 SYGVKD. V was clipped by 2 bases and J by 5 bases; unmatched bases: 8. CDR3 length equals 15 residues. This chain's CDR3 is CAISESRTGSNEQYF. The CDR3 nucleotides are TGTGCCATCAGTGAGAGTAGGACAGGGAGCAACGAGCAGTACTTC.

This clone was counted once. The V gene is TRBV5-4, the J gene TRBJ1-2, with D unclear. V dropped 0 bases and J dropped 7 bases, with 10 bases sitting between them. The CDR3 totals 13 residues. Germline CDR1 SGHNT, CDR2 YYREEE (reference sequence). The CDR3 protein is CASSLGRVSGYTF. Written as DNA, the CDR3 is TGTGCCAGCAGCTTGGGCCGGGTCTCTGGCTACACCTTC.

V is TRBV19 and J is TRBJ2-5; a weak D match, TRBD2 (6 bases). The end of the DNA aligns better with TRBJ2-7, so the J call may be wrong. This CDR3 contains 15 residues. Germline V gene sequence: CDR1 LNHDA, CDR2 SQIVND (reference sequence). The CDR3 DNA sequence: TGTGCCAGTAAGGCCGGGCTAGCGACCTCCTACGAGCAGTACTTC. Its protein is CASKAGLATSYEQYF.

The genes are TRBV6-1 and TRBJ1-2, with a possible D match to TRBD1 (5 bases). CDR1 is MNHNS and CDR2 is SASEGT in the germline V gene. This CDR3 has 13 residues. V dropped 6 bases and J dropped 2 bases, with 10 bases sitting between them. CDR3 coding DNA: TGTGCCAGCAGGAACAGGCGCAACTATGGCTACACCTTC. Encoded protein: CASRNRRNYGYTF.

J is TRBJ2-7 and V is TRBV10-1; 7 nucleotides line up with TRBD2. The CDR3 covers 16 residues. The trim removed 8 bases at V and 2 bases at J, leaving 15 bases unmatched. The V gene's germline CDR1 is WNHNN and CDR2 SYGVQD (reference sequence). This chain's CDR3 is CASQGGVLAATYEQYF. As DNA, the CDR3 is TGCGCCAGCCAGGGTGGTGTTCTAGCGGCGACCTACGAGCAGTACTTC.

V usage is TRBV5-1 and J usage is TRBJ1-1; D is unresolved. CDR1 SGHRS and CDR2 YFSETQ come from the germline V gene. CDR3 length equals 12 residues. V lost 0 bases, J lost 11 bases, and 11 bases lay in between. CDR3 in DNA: TGCGCCAGCAGCTTGGGGGATACGGGGGCTTTCTTT. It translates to CASSLGDTGAFF.

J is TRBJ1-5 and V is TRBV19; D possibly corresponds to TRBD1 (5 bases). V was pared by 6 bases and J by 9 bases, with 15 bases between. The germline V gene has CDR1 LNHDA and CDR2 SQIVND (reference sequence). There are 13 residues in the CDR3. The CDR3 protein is CASSPTGVWPQHF. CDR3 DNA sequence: TGTGCCAGTAGCCCTACGGGGGTATGGCCCCAGCATTTT.

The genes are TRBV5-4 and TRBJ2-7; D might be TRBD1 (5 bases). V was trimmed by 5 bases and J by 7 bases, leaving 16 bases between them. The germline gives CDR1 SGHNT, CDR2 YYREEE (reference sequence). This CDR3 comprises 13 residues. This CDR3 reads CASSLDPAGEQYF. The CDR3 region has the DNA TGTGCCAGCAGTCTAGACCCGGCAGGGGAGCAGTACTTC.

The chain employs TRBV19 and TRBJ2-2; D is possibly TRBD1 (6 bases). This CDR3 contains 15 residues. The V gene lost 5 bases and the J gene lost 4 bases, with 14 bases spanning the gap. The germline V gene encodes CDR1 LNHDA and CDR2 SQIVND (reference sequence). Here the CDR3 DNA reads TGTGCCAGTAGTGATGTTCAGGGGAGCACCGGGGAGCTGTTTTTT. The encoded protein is CASSDVQGSTGELFF.

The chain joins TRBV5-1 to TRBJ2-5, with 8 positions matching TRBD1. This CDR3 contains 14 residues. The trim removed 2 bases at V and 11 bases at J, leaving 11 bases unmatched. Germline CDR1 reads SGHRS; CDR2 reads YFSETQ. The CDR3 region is CASSLQGVSQEQYF. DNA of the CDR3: TGCGCCAGCAGCTTACAGGGGGTATCTCAAGAGCAGTACTTC.

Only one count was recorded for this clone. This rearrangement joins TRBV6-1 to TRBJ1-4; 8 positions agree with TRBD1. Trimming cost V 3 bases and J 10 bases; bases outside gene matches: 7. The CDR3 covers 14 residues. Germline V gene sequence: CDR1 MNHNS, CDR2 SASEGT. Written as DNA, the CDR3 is TGTGCCAGCAGTGAGGACAGGGTTGATGGAAAACTGTTTTTT. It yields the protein CASSEDRVDGKLFF.

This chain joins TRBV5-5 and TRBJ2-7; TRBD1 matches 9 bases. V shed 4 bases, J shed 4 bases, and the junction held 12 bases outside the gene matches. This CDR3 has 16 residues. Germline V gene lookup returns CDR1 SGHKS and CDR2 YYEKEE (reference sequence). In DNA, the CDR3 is TGTGCCAGCAGCCCAAGGGTCGGGACAGGGAATTACGAGCAGTACTTC. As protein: CASSPRVGTGNYEQYF.

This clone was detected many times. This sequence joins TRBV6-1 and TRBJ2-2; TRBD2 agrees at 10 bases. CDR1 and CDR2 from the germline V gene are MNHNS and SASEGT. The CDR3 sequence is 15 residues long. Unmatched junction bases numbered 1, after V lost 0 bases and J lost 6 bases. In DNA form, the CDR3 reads TGTGCCAGCAGTGAAGCAGCGGGAGGGCCCGGGGAGCTGTTTTTT. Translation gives CASSEAAGGPGELFF.

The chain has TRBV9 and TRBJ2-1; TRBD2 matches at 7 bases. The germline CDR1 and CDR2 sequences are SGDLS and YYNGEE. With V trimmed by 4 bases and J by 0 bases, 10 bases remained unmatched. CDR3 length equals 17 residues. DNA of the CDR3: TGTGCCAGCAGCAACCCCCTAAGCGGGAACTCCTACAATGAGCAGTTCTTC. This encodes CASSNPLSGNSYNEQFF.

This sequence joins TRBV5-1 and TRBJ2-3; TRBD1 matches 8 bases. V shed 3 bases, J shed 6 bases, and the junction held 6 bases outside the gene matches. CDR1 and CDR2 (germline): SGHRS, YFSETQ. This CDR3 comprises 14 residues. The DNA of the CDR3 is TGCGCCAGCAGCTCAGGACAGGGCGGCGATACGCAGTATTTT. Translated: CASSSGQGGDTQYF.

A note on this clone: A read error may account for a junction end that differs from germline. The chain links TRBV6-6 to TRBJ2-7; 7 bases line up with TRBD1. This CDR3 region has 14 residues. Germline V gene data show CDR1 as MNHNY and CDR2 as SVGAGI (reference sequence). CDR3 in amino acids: CASSDSGGNYEQYF. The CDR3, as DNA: TGTGCCAGCAGTGACTCAGGGGGAAACTACGAGCAGTACTTC.

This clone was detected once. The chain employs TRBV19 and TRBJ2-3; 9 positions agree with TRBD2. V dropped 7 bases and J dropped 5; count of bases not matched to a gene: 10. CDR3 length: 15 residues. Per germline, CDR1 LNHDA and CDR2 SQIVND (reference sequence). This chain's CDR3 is CASKKASGGLDTQYF. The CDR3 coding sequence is TGTGCCAGTAAAAAGGCCAGCGGGGGGTTAGATACGCAGTATTTT. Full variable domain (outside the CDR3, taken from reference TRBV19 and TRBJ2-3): DGGITQSPKYLFRKEGQNVTLSCEQNLNHDAMYWYRQDPGQGLRLIYYSQIVNDFQKGDIAEGYSVSREKKESFPLTVTSAQKNPTAFYLCASKKASGGLDTQYFGPGTRLTVL.

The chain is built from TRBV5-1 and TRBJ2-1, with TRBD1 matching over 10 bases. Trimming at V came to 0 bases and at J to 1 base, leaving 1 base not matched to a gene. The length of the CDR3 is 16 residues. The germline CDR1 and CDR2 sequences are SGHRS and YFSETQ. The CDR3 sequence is CASSLGQGASYNEQFF. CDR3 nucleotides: TGCGCCAGCAGCTTGGGACAGGGGGCGTCCTACAATGAGCAGTTCTTC.

In DNA form, the CDR3 reads TGCGCCAGCAGCTTGGGGACAGGGTCCCACGAGCAGTACTTC. Its translation: CASSLGTGSHEQYF. The chain has TRBV5-1 and TRBJ2-7; 8 nucleotides align to TRBD1. Germline V lookup: CDR1 SGHRS, CDR2 YFSETQ. This CDR3 contains 14 residues. V lost 0 bases to trimming and J lost 5 bases; unmatched junction nucleotides: 4.

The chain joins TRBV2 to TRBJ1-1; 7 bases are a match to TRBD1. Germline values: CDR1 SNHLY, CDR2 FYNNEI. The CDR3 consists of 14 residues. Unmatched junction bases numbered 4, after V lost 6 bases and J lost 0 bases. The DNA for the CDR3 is TGTGCCAGCAGCCCGACAGGGATGAACACTGAAGCTTTCTTT. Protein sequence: CASSPTGMNTEAFF.